This paragraph covers one T cell receptor beta chain sequence. TCRdb called the 5' RACE reads again in MiXCR, with one record for every CDR3 protein. Among just under 650,000 distinct CDR3 sequences listed, roughly 6.6% were seen once. This entry belongs to a study of identical twins. Healthy Caucasians alone served as donors. This CDR3 spans 12 amino acids. Trimming removed 4 bases from V and 2 bases from J, with 6 bases in between. Separately, the same data were catalogued under a study of yellow fever vaccine responses in identical twins.

The chain carries TRBV12-3 or TRBV12-4 and TRBJ2-7; D unresolved. This clonotype was obtained from a woman between 18 and 30 years old in good health. The sequenced sample was PBMCs. The chain's CDR3 is CASSWIPYEQYF. CDR3 DNA sequence: TGTGCCAGCAGTTGGATCCCCTACGAGCAGTACTTC.